This TCR beta chain is drawn from a study of blood T cell repertoires in COVID-19. As handled by the study authors: Cell counts per sample came from amplifying reference gene primers. Sequenced by immunoSEQ multiplex PCR; TCRdb stores in-frame clones only, minus some. V and J calls and clone size are given by that table; D and trimming were obtained from the DNA. This sample has some 36,000 clones, with 85% to 95% found just once. This clone occurred a few times. Germline V gene lookup returns CDR1 LNHDA and CDR2 SQIVND (reference sequence). This CDR3 has 16 amino acids. Between the trimmed V and J ends, which lost 3 bases and 3 bases, there was a span of 14 bases.

The chain is built from TRBV19 and TRBJ2-2; perhaps TRBD1 as D (5 bases). The sequenced sample was peripheral blood. The TCR sequence derives from a man in his sixties with active or convalescent COVID-19. The CDR3 here is CASSMSRARHTGELFF. The CDR3 DNA reads as TGTGCCAGTAGTATGAGCAGGGCGAGGCACACCGGGGAGCTGTTTTTT.